The next 2 T cell receptor beta chains were all read from a single sample in a study of graft-versus-host responses after intestinal transplantation. Libraries were prepared by immunoSEQ multiplex PCR; TCRdb keeps only in-frame clonotypes and omits some of them. This sample yields 100,000 to 130,000 clones, of which 87% are seen a single time; about 0.75% belongs to the top ten. These receptors have no identified antigens. The input for sequencing was unstimulated CD4+ T cells sorted from spleen or lymph node cells, taken before transplant. Receptors were obtained from a human donor who was the organ donor for an intestinal transplant.

This clone is a singleton in its sample. CDR3 loop: CASSVTPGDRSSYNSPLHF. The CDR3 nucleotides are TGTGCCAGCAGCGTAACACCGGGGGACAGAAGCTCCTATAATTCACCCCTCCACTTT. The genes are TRBV9 and TRBJ1-6, with 7 positions matching TRBD1. The CDR3 length is 19 residues. Trimming removed 1 base from V and 0 bases from J; junction bases left unmatched: 10. Germline values: CDR1 SGDLS, CDR2 YYNGEE.

This clone was picked up one time. The V and J genes are TRBV25-1 and TRBJ2-3; no clear D gene. This CDR3 region has 15 residues. V shed 4 bases and J shed 0 bases, with 11 bases lying between them. CDR1 and CDR2 (germline): MGHDK, SYGVNS. CDR3 loop: CASSVDASSTDTQYF. DNA for the CDR3: TGTGCCAGCAGTGTGGACGCATCTAGCACAGATACGCAGTATTTT.